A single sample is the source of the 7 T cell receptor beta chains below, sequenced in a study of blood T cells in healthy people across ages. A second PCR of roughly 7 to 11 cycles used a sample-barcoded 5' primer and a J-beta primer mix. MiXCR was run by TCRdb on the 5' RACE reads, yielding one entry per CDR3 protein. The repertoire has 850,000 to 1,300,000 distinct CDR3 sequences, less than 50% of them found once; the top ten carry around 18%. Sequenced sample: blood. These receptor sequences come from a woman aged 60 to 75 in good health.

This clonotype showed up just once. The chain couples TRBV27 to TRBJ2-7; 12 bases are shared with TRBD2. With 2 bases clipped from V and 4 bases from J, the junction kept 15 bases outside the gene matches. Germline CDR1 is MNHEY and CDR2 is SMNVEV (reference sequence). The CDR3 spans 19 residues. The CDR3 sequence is CASSLRAPRLAGGRYEQYF. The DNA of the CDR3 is TGTGCCAGCAGTTTAAGGGCCCCAAGGCTAGCGGGAGGGCGTTACGAGCAGTACTTC.

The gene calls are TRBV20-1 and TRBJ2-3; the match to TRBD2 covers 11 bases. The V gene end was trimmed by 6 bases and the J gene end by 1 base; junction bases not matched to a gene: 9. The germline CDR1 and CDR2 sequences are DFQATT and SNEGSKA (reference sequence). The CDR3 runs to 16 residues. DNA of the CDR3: TGCAGTGCCATTAGCGGGAGGGCCCGTGGCACAGATACGCAGTATTTT. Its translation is CSAISGRARGTDTQYF.

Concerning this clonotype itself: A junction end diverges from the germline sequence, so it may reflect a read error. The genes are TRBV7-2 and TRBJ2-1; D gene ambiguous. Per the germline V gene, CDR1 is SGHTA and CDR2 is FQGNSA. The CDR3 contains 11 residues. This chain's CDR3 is CASSLANGQFF. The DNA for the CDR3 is TGTGCCAGCAGCTTAGCGAATGGGCAGTTCTTC.

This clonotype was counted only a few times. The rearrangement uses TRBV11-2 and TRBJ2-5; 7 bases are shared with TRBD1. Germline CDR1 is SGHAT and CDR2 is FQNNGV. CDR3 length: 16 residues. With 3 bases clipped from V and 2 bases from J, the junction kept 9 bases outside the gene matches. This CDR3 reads CASSFRGRYSQETQYF. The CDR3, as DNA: TGTGCCAGCAGCTTTAGGGGGCGATACTCACAAGAGACCCAGTACTTC.

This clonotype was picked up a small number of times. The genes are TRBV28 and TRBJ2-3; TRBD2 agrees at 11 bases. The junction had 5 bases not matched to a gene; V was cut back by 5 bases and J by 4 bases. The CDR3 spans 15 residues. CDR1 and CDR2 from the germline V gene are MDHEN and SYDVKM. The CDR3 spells CASSMTSGNPDTQYF. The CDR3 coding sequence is TGTGCCAGCAGTATGACTAGCGGGAATCCAGATACGCAGTATTTT.

The DNA of the CDR3 is TGTGCCAGCAGTGAAGGCCTGGGGACCGAGCAGTACTTC. Residues: CASSEGLGTEQYF. The chain combines TRBV2 with TRBJ2-7, with D perhaps TRBD1 or TRBD2 (5 bases each). This CDR3 spans 13 amino acids. The ends were cut back, 1 base at V and 6 bases at J, with 10 bases in the middle. From germline, CDR1 is SNHLY and CDR2 FYNNEI.

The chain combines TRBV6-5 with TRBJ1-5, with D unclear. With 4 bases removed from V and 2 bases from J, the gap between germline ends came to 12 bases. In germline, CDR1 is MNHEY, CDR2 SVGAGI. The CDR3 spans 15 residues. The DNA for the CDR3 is TGTGCCAGCAGTTCCCTTTGGGGAGGCAATCAGCCCCAGCATTTT. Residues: CASSSLWGGNQPQHF.